Listed below are T cell receptor beta chains from one sample, sequenced in a study of blood T cell repertoires in COVID-19. Sequencing was performed with immunoSEQ multiplex PCR; in TCRdb, only in-frame clones are kept and a portion is missing. Of just under 80,000 clones detected, approximately 80% appear once; the ten largest clones hold about 35%. The sample was peripheral blood. The receptor set was obtained from a woman in her seventies with acute or convalescent COVID-19. CDR3s include the opening cysteine and the closing phenylalanine or tryptophan. The D gene is left open where the match is weak. Part of the rows lack a size; the others show once, few, many or a class for expanded clones.

>TRBJ2-4|.|.|TRBV11-3
TGTGCCAGCAGCTTAGGTTCTCGGGGAGGCAAAAACATTCAGTACTTC
CASSLGSRGGKNIQYF
>TRBJ1-1|.|.|TRBV6-5
TGTGCCAGCAGTCCGATACCCGGGAACACTGAAGCTTTCTTT
CASSPIPGNTEAFF
>TRBJ1-5|.|TRBD1|TRBV30
TGTGCCTGGGACAGGGGACGGATTAGCAATCAGCCCCAGCATTTT
CAWDRGRISNQPQHF
>TRBJ1-5|.|TRBD1|TRBV19
TGTGCCAGTAGGACGGACAGGGTTAGCAATCAGCCCCAGCATTTT
CASRTDRVSNQPQHF
>TRBJ1-1|few|.|TRBV3-1/TRBV3-2
TGTGCCAGCAGCCAACCACAGGGCAACACTGAAGCTTTCTTT
CASSQPQGNTEAFF
>TRBJ2-7|few|TRBD1|TRBV11-2
TGTGCCAGCAGCTTATCTTTTGGGACAGGGTACTCCGAGCAGTACTTC
CASSLSFGTGYSEQYF
>TRBJ2-1|.|.|TRBV6-2/TRBV6-3
TGTGCCAGCAGTCCCCGAACTAGGAGGTCCTACAATGAGCAGTTCTTC
CASSPRTRRSYNEQFF
>TRBJ1-6|.|.|TRBV27
TGTGCCAGCAGTAAAAACTTACAGGGATATAATTCACCCCTCCACTTT
CASSKNLQGYNSPLHF
>TRBJ2-2|.|.|TRBV9
TGTGCCAGCAGCGTAACGGTGCCTTCGAACACCGGGGAGCTGTTTTTT
CASSVTVPSNTGELFF
>TRBJ2-1|once|.|TRBV28
TGTGCCAGCAGTTTTCCCGGGGATGAGCAGTTCTTC
CASSFPGDEQFF
>TRBJ2-7|.|.|TRBV13
TGTGCCAGCAGCTCCGGACGGGCGGGAATCTACGAGCAGTACTTC
CASSSGRAGIYEQYF
>TRBJ2-7|.|TRBD2|TRBV6-6
TGTGCCAGCACCCGACTAGCGGGAGACGAGCAGTACTTC
CASTRLAGDEQYF